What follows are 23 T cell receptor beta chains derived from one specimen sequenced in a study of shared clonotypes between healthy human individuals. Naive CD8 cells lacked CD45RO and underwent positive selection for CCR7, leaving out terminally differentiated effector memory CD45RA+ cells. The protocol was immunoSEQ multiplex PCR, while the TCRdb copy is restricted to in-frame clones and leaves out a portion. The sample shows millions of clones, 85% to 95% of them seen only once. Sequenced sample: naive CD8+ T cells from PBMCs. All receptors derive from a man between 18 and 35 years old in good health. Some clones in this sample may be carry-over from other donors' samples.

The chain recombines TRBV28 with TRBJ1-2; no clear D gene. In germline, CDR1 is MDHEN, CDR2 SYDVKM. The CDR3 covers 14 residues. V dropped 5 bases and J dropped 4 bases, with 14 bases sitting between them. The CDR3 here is CASSPHSPSYGYTF. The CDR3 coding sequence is TGTGCCAGCAGTCCCCATTCGCCGTCCTATGGCTACACCTTC.

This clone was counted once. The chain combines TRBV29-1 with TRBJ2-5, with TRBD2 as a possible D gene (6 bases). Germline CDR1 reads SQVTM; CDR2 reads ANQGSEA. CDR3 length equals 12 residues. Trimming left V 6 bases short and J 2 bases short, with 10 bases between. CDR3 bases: TGCAGCGTCGCGGGACCTCAAGAGACCCAGTACTTC. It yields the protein CSVAGPQETQYF.

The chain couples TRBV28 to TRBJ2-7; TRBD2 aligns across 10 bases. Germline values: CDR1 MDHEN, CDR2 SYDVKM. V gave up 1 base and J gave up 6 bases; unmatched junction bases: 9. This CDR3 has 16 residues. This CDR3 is CASSLFLAGEGSEQYF. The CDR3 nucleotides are TGTGCCAGCAGTTTATTCCTAGCGGGAGAAGGAAGCGAGCAGTACTTC.

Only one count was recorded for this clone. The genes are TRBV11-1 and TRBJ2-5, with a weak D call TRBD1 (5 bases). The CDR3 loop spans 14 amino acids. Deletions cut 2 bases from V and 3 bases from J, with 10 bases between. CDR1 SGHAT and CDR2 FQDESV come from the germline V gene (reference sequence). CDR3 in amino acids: CASSLPRQKETQYF. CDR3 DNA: TGTGCCAGCAGCTTACCACGACAGAAAGAGACCCAGTACTTC. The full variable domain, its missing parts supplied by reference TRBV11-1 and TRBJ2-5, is EAEVAQSPRYKITEKSQAVAFWCDPISGHATLYWYRQILGQGPELLVQFQDESVVDDSQLPKDRFSAERLKGVDSTLKIQPAELGDSAMYLCASSLPRQKETQYFGPGTRLLVL.

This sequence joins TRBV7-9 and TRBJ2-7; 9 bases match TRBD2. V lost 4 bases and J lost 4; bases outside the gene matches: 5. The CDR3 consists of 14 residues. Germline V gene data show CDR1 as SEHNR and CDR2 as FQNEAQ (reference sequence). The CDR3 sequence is CASSSLTSGYEQYF. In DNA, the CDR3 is TGTGCCAGCAGCTCGTTGACTAGCGGTTACGAGCAGTACTTC.

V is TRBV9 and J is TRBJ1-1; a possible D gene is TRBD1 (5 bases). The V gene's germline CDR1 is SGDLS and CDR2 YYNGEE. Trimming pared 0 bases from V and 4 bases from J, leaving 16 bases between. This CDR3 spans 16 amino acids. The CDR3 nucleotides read TGTGCCAGCAGCGTAGACGGTCGGCAGGGTTTCACTGAAGCTTTCTTT. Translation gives CASSVDGRQGFTEAFF. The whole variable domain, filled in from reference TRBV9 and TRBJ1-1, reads DSGVTQTPKHLITATGQRVTLRCSPRSGDLSVYWYQQSLDQGLQFLIQYYNGEERAKGNILERFSAQQFPDLHSELNLSSLELGDSALYFCASSVDGRQGFTEAFFGQGTRLTVV.

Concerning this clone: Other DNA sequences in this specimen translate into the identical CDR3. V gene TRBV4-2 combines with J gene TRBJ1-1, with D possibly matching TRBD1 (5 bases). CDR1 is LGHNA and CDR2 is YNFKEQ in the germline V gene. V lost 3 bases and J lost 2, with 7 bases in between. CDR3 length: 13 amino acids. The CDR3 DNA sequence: TGTGCCAGCAGCCAGGGGGGTAACACTGAAGCTTTCTTT. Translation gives CASSQGGNTEAFF.

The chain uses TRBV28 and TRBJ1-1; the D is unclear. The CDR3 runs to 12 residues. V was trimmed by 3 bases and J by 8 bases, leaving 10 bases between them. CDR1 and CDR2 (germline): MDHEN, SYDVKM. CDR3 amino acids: CASSLETREAFF. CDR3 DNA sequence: TGTGCCAGCAGTTTGGAGACCCGAGAAGCTTTCTTT. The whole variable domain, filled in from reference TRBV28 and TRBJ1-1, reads DVKVTQSSRYLVKRTGEKVFLECVQDMDHENMFWYRQDPGLGLRLIYFSYDVKMKEKGDIPEGYSVSREKKERFSLILESASTNQTSMYLCASSLETREAFFGQGTRLTVV.

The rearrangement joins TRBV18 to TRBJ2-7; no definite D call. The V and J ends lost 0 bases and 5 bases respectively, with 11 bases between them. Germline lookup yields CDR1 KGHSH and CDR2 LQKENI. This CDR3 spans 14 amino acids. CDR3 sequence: CASSPPGKQDEQYF. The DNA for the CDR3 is TGTGCCAGCTCACCACCAGGGAAGCAGGACGAGCAGTACTTC.

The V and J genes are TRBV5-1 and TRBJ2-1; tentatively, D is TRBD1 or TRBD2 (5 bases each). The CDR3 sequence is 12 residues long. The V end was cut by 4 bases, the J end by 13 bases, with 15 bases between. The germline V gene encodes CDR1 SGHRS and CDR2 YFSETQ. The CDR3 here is CASSISGTGQFF. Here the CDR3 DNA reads TGCGCCAGCAGCATCTCCGGGACGGGACAGTTCTTC.

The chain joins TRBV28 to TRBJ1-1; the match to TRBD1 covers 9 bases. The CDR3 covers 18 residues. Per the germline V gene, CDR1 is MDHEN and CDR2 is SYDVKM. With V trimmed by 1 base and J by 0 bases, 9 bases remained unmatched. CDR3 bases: TGTGCCAGCAGTTTATCATACCGGGACAGGGATTTGAACACTGAAGCTTTCTTT. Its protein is CASSLSYRDRDLNTEAFF.

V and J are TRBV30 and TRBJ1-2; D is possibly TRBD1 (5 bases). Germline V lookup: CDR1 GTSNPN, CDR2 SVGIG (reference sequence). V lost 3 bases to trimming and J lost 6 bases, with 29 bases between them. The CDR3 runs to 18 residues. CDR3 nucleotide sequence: TGTGCCTGGAGAGGCGGTATAAGGCAGGGAGGCTTAAAGGATGGCTACACCTTC. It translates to CAWRGGIRQGGLKDGYTF. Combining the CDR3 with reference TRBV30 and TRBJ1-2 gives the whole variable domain SQTIHQWPATLVQPVGSPLSLECTVEGTSNPNLYWYRQAAGRGLQLLFYSVGIGQISSEVPQNLSASRPQDRQFILSSKKLLLSDSGFYLCAWRGGIRQGGLKDGYTFGSGTRLTVV.

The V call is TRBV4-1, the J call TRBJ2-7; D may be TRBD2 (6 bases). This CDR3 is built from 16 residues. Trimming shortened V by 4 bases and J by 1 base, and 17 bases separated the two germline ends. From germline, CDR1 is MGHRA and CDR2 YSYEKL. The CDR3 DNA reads TGCGCCAGCAGCCTCTCCCCGGGACTCACTTCCTACGAGCAGTACTTC. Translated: CASSLSPGLTSYEQYF.

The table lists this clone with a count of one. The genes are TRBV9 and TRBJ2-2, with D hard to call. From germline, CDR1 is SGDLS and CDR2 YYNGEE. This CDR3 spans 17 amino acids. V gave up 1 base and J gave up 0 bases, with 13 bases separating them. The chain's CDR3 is CASSVSLSVPNTGELFF. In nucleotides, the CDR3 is TGTGCCAGCAGCGTAAGTTTGTCGGTACCGAACACCGGGGAGCTGTTTTTT. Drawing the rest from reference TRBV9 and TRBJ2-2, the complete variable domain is DSGVTQTPKHLITATGQRVTLRCSPRSGDLSVYWYQQSLDQGLQFLIQYYNGEERAKGNILERFSAQQFPDLHSELNLSSLELGDSALYFCASSVSLSVPNTGELFFGEGSRLTVL.

The CDR3: CASRGTGVNYGYTF. The CDR3 nucleotides are TGTGCCAGTAGGGGGACAGGCGTTAACTATGGCTACACCTTC. The gene calls are TRBV19 and TRBJ1-2, with 8 bases that match TRBD1. The germline gives CDR1 LNHDA, CDR2 SQIVND (reference sequence). V gave up 6 bases and J gave up 1 base; unmatched junction bases: 4. This CDR3 has 14 amino acids.

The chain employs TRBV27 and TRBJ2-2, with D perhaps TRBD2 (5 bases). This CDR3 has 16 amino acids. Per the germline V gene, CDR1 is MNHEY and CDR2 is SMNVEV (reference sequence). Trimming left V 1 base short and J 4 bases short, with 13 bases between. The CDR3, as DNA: TGTGCCAGCAGTTTATTTTCCGGGGTTAGCACCGGGGAGCTGTTTTTT. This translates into CASSLFSGVSTGELFF.

The CDR3 sequence is CASSPHPRSTDTQYF. Written as DNA, the CDR3 is TGTGCCAGCAGCCCTCACCCGAGAAGCACAGATACGCAGTATTTT. The rearrangement joins TRBV9 to TRBJ2-3; D call uncertain. This CDR3 is built from 15 residues. V was clipped by 4 bases and J by 0 bases, with 12 bases between them. The germline V gene encodes CDR1 SGDLS and CDR2 YYNGEE.

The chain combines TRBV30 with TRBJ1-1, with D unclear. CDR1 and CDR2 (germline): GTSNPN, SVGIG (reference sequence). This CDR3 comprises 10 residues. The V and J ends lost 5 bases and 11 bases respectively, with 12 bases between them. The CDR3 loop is CAWYSGLAFF. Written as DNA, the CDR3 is TGTGCCTGGTATTCGGGGTTGGCTTTCTTT.

DNA of the CDR3: TGTGCCAGCAGCGCTCAAACAGGGTATGGCCACGAGCAGTACTTC. Its translation: CASSAQTGYGHEQYF. The genes are TRBV7-9 and TRBJ2-7, with D possibly TRBD1 on 6 matching bases. This CDR3 comprises 15 residues. Looked up from germline, CDR1 is SEHNR and CDR2 is FQNEAQ (reference sequence). Deletions cut 5 bases from V and 5 bases from J, with 19 bases between.

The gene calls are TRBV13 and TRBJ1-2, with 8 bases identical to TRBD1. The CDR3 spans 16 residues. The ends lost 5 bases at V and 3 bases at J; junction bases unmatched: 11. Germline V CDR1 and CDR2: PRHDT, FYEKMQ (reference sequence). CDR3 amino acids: CASSITGQGIDYGYTF. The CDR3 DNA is TGTGCCAGCAGCATCACCGGACAGGGTATCGACTATGGCTACACCTTC.

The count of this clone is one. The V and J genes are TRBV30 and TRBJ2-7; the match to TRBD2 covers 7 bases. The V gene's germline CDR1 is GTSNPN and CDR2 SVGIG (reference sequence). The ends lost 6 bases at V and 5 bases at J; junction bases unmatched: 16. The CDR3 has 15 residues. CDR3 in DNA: TGTGCCTGCCAAGAAGGGCGGGAGACGGGCCACGAGCAGTACTTC. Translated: CACQEGRETGHEQYF.

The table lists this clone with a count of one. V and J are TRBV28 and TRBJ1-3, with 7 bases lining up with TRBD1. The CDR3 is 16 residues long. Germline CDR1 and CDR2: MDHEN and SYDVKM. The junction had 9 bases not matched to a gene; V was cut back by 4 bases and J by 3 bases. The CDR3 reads CASSSPRTGHGNTIYF. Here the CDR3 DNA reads TGTGCCAGCAGTTCCCCGAGGACAGGACATGGAAACACCATATATTTT.

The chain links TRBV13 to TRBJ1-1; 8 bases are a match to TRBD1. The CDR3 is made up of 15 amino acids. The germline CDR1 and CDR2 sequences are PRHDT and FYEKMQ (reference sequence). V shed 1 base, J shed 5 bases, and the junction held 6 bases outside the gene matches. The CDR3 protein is CASSLEDRESTEAFF. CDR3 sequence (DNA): TGTGCCAGCAGCTTAGAGGACAGGGAATCGACTGAAGCTTTCTTT. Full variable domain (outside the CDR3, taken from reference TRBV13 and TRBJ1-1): AAGVIQSPRHLIKEKRETATLKCYPIPRHDTVYWYQQGPGQDPQFLISFYEKMQSDKGSIPDRFSAQQFSDYHSELNMSSLELGDSALYFCASSLEDRESTEAFFGQGTRLTVV.